Listed below are T cell receptor beta chains from one sample, sequenced in a study of blood T cell repertoires in COVID-19. Sequencing used immunoSEQ multiplex PCR; TCRdb keeps in-frame clones, though not all of them. The data contain roughly 500,000 clones, roughly nine tenths of them singletons. The sequencing sample was made of peripheral blood. These receptors were obtained from a man between 18 and 29 years old with COVID-19, enrolled during active disease. The CDR3 runs from the conserved cysteine through the conserved F or W. The D gene is left open where the match is weak. A row's size may be missing; if present it is once, few, many or a size class.

j_gene | v_gene | abundance | d_gene | CDR3nt | CDR3aa
TRBJ1-1 | TRBV5-1 | . | . | TGCGCCAGCAGCTTGGACGGGGTAAGAGGCACTGAAGCTTTCTTT | CASSLDGVRGTEAFF
TRBJ1-4 | TRBV6-5 | few | TRBD1 | TGTGCCAGCAGGTCGACAGGGTTAGAAAAACTGTTTTTT | CASRSTGLEKLFF
TRBJ2-1 | TRBV9 | . | . | TGTGCCAGCAGCGTAGACAGGAGCAATGAGCAGTTCTTC | CASSVDRSNEQFF
TRBJ1-2 | TRBV3-1/TRBV3-2 | . | TRBD1 | TGTGCCAGCAGCCAAGCGCGGGGGACAGGGGCAGGGGAAAACTATGGCTACACCTTC | CASSQARGTGAGENYGYTF
TRBJ2-1 | TRBV6-6 | . | . | TGTGCCAGCAGTTACTCGAGCGTCTACAATGAGCAGTTCTTC | CASSYSSVYNEQFF
TRBJ1-5 | TRBV29-1 | once | . | TGCAGCGTTGTGGTGTATGGGGGCGGCGATCAGCCCCAGCATTTT | CSVVVYGGGDQPQHF
TRBJ2-3 | TRBV2 | . | . | TGTGCCAGCTTGGAGCTTCCCCCAGATACGCAGTATTTT | CASLELPPDTQYF
TRBJ2-1 | TRBV7-2 | . | TRBD2 | TGTGCCAGCAGCTTAGAAGCTAGCGGGAATGAGCAGTTCTTC | CASSLEASGNEQFF
TRBJ1-5 | TRBV19 | . | TRBD1 | TGTGCCAGTAGTACGACAGGGGGAAATCAGCCCCAGCATTTT | CASSTTGGNQPQHF
TRBJ2-7 | TRBV5-1 | . | TRBD1 | TGCGCCAGCAGCTTGGGTGCTGGGACAGCGGAGTACGAGCAGTACTTC | CASSLGAGTAEYEQYF
TRBJ2-4 | TRBV5-1 | . | TRBD2 | TGCGCCAGCAGGTCCACCGGGACTCGCAGCGGGGACATTCAGTACTTC | CASRSTGTRSGDIQYF
TRBJ2-7 | TRBV6-1 | . | TRBD2 | TGTGCCAGCAGTGAAGGGGGAGGGTCCTACGAGCAGTACTTC | CASSEGGGSYEQYF
TRBJ2-6 | TRBV18 | . | . | TGTGCCAGCTCACCGAGTTCTGGGGCCAACGTCCTGACTTTC | CASSPSSGANVLTF
TRBJ2-1 | TRBV5-1 | . | TRBD1 | TGCGCCAGCAGCCTCCGGGACAGTTACAATGAGCAGTTCTTC | CASSLRDSYNEQFF
TRBJ1-3 | TRBV10-2 | . | . | TGCGCCAGCAGCCCGGGACAAAGCTCTGGAAACACCATATATTTT | CASSPGQSSGNTIYF
TRBJ2-1 | TRBV5-8 | . | TRBD2 | TGTGCCAGCAGCTCCAGCAGAGAGTCGGGCCTAGCGGCATACAATGAGCAGTTCTTC | CASSSSRESGLAAYNEQFF
TRBJ2-7 | TRBV2 | once | TRBD1 | TGTGCCAGCAGTGCCCTGGGGACAGGGAATGGAGAGCAGTACTTC | CASSALGTGNGEQYF
TRBJ2-7 | TRBV3-1/TRBV3-2 | . | . | TGTGCCAGCAGCCAAGTCTCAGGAGGAGGCGAGCAGTACTTC | CASSQVSGGGEQYF
TRBJ2-5 | TRBV7-2 | . | TRBD2 | TGTGCCAGCAGCTTAGCGACTAGCGCTGAGACCCAGTACTTC | CASSLATSAETQYF
TRBJ2-7 | TRBV6-6 | . | . | TGTGCCAGCACCGAACTAGCCTCTCCTTTCGGCGAGCAGTACTTC | CASTELASPFGEQYF
TRBJ2-7 | TRBV6-5 | . | TRBD1 | TGTGCCAGCAGCTCCTCGGGACAGGGATTCTACGAGCAGTACTTC | CASSSSGQGFYEQYF
TRBJ2-5 | TRBV15 | . | . | TGTGCCACCAGCAGAGAGACAGGTGCAGGGACCCAGTACTTC | CATSRETGAGTQYF
TRBJ2-3 | TRBV4-1 | once | . | TGCGCCAGCAGCCAAGATAAGGGGGGGCCTCGCACAGATACGCAGTATTTT | CASSQDKGGPRTDTQYF
TRBJ1-2 | TRBV28 | . | TRBD1 | TGTGCCAGCAGTTCACAACAGGGGGCGCGGACCTATGGCTACACCTTC | CASSSQQGARTYGYTF
TRBJ2-2 | TRBV6-1 | . | . | TGTGCCAGCAGTGAGACTAGGGGTCTCGGGGAGCTGTTTTTT | CASSETRGLGELFF
TRBJ2-7 | TRBV10-3 | . | TRBD1 | TGTGCCATCAGTGAGACGGGACAGAGCTCCTACGAGCAGTACTTC | CAISETGQSSYEQYF
TRBJ1-1 | TRBV13 | . | . | TGTGCCAGCAGCTTTTCGTCCGGGGAGGACACTGAAGCTTTCTTT | CASSFSSGEDTEAFF
TRBJ2-2 | TRBV5-4 | . | . | TGTGCCAGCAGCTCCCCTAGCCGGACAGCGAACACCGGGGAGCTGTTTTTT | CASSSPSRTANTGELFF
TRBJ1-6 | TRBV15 | . | TRBD1 | TGTGCCACCAGCAACAGGGGTTATTCACCCCTCCACTTT | CATSNRGYSPLHF
TRBJ2-2 | TRBV6-5 | . | . | TGTGCCAGCAGTTACGGGCGTGGGTACGGGGAGCTGTTTTTT | CASSYGRGYGELFF
TRBJ2-1 | TRBV5-1 | . | . | TGCGCCAGCAGCTTGGATCCAACGGGAGAGAATGAGCAGTTCTTC | CASSLDPTGENEQFF
TRBJ2-1 | TRBV5-1 | . | TRBD1 | TGCGCCAGCTCTACCGGACAGGGACACAATGAGCAGTTCTTC | CASSTGQGHNEQFF
TRBJ2-1 | TRBV27 | . | TRBD2 | TGTGCCAGCAGTTGGACTAGCGGGTACAATGAGCAGTTCTTC | CASSWTSGYNEQFF
TRBJ1-4 | TRBV7-2 | . | . | TGTGCCAGCAGCACTTCTAGCGTCAGGAGGGATGAAAAACTGTTTTTT | CASSTSSVRRDEKLFF
TRBJ2-2 | TRBV5-1 | . | TRBD1 | TGCGCCAGCAGCTTGGCAGGGACAGGTCACACCGGGGAGCTGTTTTTT | CASSLAGTGHTGELFF
TRBJ1-5 | TRBV19 | . | TRBD1 | TGTGCCAGTAGTATCGGGGACAGGGGGTACGTTCAGCCCCAGCATTTT | CASSIGDRGYVQPQHF
TRBJ2-7 | TRBV10-3 | . | . | TGTGCCATCAGTGAGGGACCGGGGTTGGACGAGCAGTACTTC | CAISEGPGLDEQYF
TRBJ2-4 | TRBV12-3/TRBV12-4 | . | . | TGTGCCAGCAGCCACCAGGGAGGCATTCAGTACTTC | CASSHQGGIQYF
TRBJ2-1 | TRBV14 | . | TRBD2 | TGTGCCAGCAGCCAACTAGCGGCCTACAATGAGCAGTTCTTC | CASSQLAAYNEQFF
TRBJ2-5 | TRBV6-6 | . | . | TGTGCCAGCAATCCAGCGGAGTACCAAGAGACCCAGTACTTC | CASNPAEYQETQYF